This is a list of T cell receptor beta chains from one sample in a study of OX40 agonist ivuxolimab in advanced cancers. TCRdb's copy holds only in-frame clones and misses some; the assay was immunoSEQ multiplex PCR. The sample yields fewer than 70,000 clones, around 90% seen once. This specimen was CD4+ or CD8+ T cells sorted from blood, taken in a trial of the OX40 agonist ivuxolimab. The receptor source for this set is an adult with an advanced solid tumor such as melanoma, head and neck, liver or kidney cancer. Each CDR3 is given with its conserved first and last residue. The D gene is left open where the match is weak. The size of a clone is reported for some rows only, either as once, few or many, or as a class for expanded clones.

TRBV7-6,TRBJ1-1,-,-,TGTGCCAGCAGCCTATCCGAAGCTTTCTTT,CASSLSEAFF
TRBV21-1,TRBJ2-3,-,-,TGTGCCAGCAGCAACGGACAGGGGAGCACAGATACGCAGTATTTT,CASSNGQGSTDTQYF
TRBV6-5,TRBJ2-3,TRBD1,once,TGTGCCAGCAGGTTGGACAGGGTCACAGATACGCAGTATTTT,CASRLDRVTDTQYF
TRBV5-1,TRBJ2-1,TRBD1,-,TGCGCCAGCAGCCTGGGACAGGGTAGTAGGTACAATGAGCAGTTCTTC,CASSLGQGSRYNEQFF
TRBV6-5,TRBJ1-1,-,-,TGTGCCAGCATGGCAGGGGAGAACACTGAAGCTTTCTTT,CASMAGENTEAFF
TRBV5-8,TRBJ1-5,TRBD1,few,TGTGCCAGCAGCCCCAGGGGGCAACCCCAGCATTTT,CASSPRGQPQHF
TRBV5-4,TRBJ2-7,TRBD2,-,TGTGCCAGCAGCACCGCGGGGGTCCACGAGCAGTACTTC,CASSTAGVHEQYF
TRBV11-2,TRBJ2-3,-,-,TGTGCCAGCAGCTTAGCCCCCCTGGGGGGCGGGGACACAGATACGCAGTATTTT,CASSLAPLGGGDTDTQYF
TRBV9,TRBJ1-2,-,-,TGTGCCAGCAGCGTGGGCACTAACTATGGCTACACCTTC,CASSVGTNYGYTF
TRBV19,TRBJ1-4,TRBD1,-,TGTGCCACCCAGGACGACAGGGGGGTTAGCACTAATGAAAAACTGTTTTTT,CATQDDRGVSTNEKLFF
TRBV10-1,TRBJ2-3,-,-,TGCGCCAGCAGTGAGCCTAGCACAGATACGCAGTATTTT,CASSEPSTDTQYF
TRBV30,TRBJ1-1,-,-,TGTGCCTGGAGACAGGGAAACACTGAAGCTTTCTTT,CAWRQGNTEAFF
TRBV5-1,TRBJ1-1,TRBD1,-,TGCGCCAGCAGCACAGGGGCAGGGGGCTGGGGCACTGAAGCTTTCTTT,CASSTGAGGWGTEAFF
TRBV30,TRBJ2-1,-,-,TGTGCTGGGGACGGGGATTCCTACAATGAGCAGTTCTTC,CAGDGDSYNEQFF
TRBV5-5,TRBJ2-7,-,-,TGTGCCAGCAGCCTAGGACAGAGGACCTACGAGCAGTACTTC,CASSLGQRTYEQYF
TRBV10-3,TRBJ2-3,TRBD1,-,TGTGCCATCAGTGCCGCAGGGGGCATGGGGACAGATACGCAGTATTTT,CAISAAGGMGTDTQYF
TRBV11-2,TRBJ2-3,TRBD2,once,TGTGCCAGCAGCTTATACAGCGGGGGGGTACGGACAGATACGCAGTATTTT,CASSLYSGGVRTDTQYF
TRBV12-5,TRBJ2-3,-,-,TGTGCTAGTGGCGCATACTACCTAGGGGCAGATACGCAGTATTTT,CASGAYYLGADTQYF
TRBV28,TRBJ2-7,-,once,TGTGCCAGCAGTTTGTTCCGCTACGAGCAGTACTTC,CASSLFRYEQYF
TRBV28,TRBJ2-7,-,medium-sized,TGTGCCAGCAGCCGACAGTCTCTAATCCACGAGCAGTACTTC,CASSRQSLIHEQYF
TRBV4-1,TRBJ2-7,TRBD2,-,TGCGCCAGCAGCCAACTAGCGGGAGCCGAGCAGTACTTC,CASSQLAGAEQYF
TRBV2,TRBJ1-4,TRBD1,-,TGTGCCAGCAGTAAAGACAGGGTTAGAGAAAAACTGTTTTTT,CASSKDRVREKLFF
TRBV6-1,TRBJ2-7,-,-,TGTGCCAGCAGTGAAATTAGGTCGCTGGCAGGGCTCGAGCAGTACTTC,CASSEIRSLAGLEQYF
TRBV7-9,TRBJ2-1,TRBD2,-,TGTGCCAGCAGCTTACTAGCGGGAGCTCCCAATGAGCAGTTCTTC,CASSLLAGAPNEQFF
TRBV12-5,TRBJ1-5,-,once,TGTGCTAGTGGTTTTTTGGGAGGCCGAACCAATCAGCCCCAGCATTTT,CASGFLGGRTNQPQHF
TRBV6-6,TRBJ2-3,-,-,TGTGCCAGCATCAACCCAGGACTCGGCCTTTATACGCAGTATTTT,CASINPGLGLYTQYF
TRBV4-3,TRBJ2-7,TRBD1,-,TGCGCCAGCAGCCAAGAGACAGGGGACTACGAGCAGTACTTC,CASSQETGDYEQYF
TRBV2,TRBJ1-6,-,-,TGTGCCAGCGGGGTGGGGGCTGCCGTTGGTGGACCCCTCCACTTT,CASGVGAAVGGPLHF
TRBV7-2,TRBJ2-1,-,-,TGTGCCAGCAACCCGAGTGTGGGGACCCATGAGCAGTTCTTC,CASNPSVGTHEQFF
TRBV28,TRBJ2-7,TRBD1,-,TGTGCCAGCAGTACCCAGGGGGCCCCCGTTGGGGAGCAGTACTTC,CASSTQGAPVGEQYF
TRBV7-9,TRBJ1-1,-,-,TGTGCCAGCAGCCCCCTCGGGACCGTGGGCACTGAAGCTTTCTTT,CASSPLGTVGTEAFF
TRBV4-1,TRBJ1-2,TRBD1,once,TGCGCCAGCAGCCAAGATAGAGGGGGCGTTTGGTATGGCTACACCTTC,CASSQDRGGVWYGYTF
TRBV27,TRBJ2-7,-,-,TGTGCCAGCAGTTTAACGGTCTGGGGGGCCCCCTCGGCGGACGAGCAGTACTTC,CASSLTVWGAPSADEQYF
TRBV28,TRBJ1-1,TRBD1,-,TGTGCCAGCGCTACTCAGGGGGGAGCTTTCTTT,CASATQGGAFF
TRBV11-2,TRBJ1-6,-,few,TGTGCCAGCAGCCCTCGACAATACCGGTCTCCCCTCCACTTT,CASSPRQYRSPLHF
TRBV4-1,TRBJ2-2,TRBD2,-,TGCGCCAGCAGCCAAGATCTCCCAGGGAGGGGTGAGAGAACCGGGGAGCTGTTTTTT,CASSQDLPGRGERTGELFF
TRBV19,TRBJ2-3,-,few,TGTGCCAGTAGGGATTTTGGCTCATCAGATACGCAGTATTTT,CASRDFGSSDTQYF
TRBV11-2,TRBJ1-1,-,-,TGTGCCAGCAGCTCAACCGGACGGCCAGAAGCTTTCTTT,CASSSTGRPEAFF
TRBV18,TRBJ1-1,-,-,TGTGCCAGCTCCATCAACAGCGGGGGTGAAGCTTTCTTT,CASSINSGGEAFF
TRBV5-1,TRBJ2-1,TRBD2,few,TGCGCCAGCAGCTTAGAGACTAGCGGGAGGGCCTGGCAGTTCTTC,CASSLETSGRAWQFF
TRBV5-4,TRBJ2-7,TRBD1,-,TGTGCCAGCAGCTTGGAGGCAGGGGGAAACGAGCAGTACTTC,CASSLEAGGNEQYF
TRBV6-6,TRBJ2-7,-,-,TGTGCCAGCAGTTACTCCGCTAGTCCAATACGCGAGCAGTACTTC,CASSYSASPIREQYF
TRBV5-1,TRBJ2-5,-,once,TGCGCCAGCAGCTTGGCGGGAGAGACCCAGTACTTC,CASSLAGETQYF
TRBV25-1,TRBJ2-5,-,-,TGTGCCAGCAAGGACGACCGGGGCTTGGAGACCCAGTACTTC,CASKDDRGLETQYF
TRBV6-1,TRBJ2-2,-,once,TGTGCCAGCAGTGAACTGGGATGGGGAGGAAACAACGGGGAGCTGTTTTTT,CASSELGWGGNNGELFF
TRBV6-6,TRBJ1-2,-,-,TGTGCCAGCAACGCCGGTGAGCCCGGCTATGGCTACACCTTC,CASNAGEPGYGYTF